The rows below give T cell receptor beta chains drawn from one sample of a study of T-cell memory formation after mild COVID-19. One entry per CDR3 protein, called by TCRdb with MiXCR from the 5' RACE reads. The repertoire consists of 350,000 to 500,000 distinct CDR3 sequences, with under 25% occurring once and the leading ten covering roughly 13%. The sequenced sample was PBMCs or a T cell subset sorted from them (not recorded which). The origin of the receptors is an adult woman who had mild COVID-19 (a few samples of this study predate the infection). Cell type and time point are not known. The CDR3 runs from the conserved cysteine through the conserved F or W. Fields, in order: D gene, V gene, CDR3 protein. D genes are given only for firm matches.

D gene: .; V gene: TRBV5-1; CDR3 protein: CASSIDRRSTNEKLFF
D gene: TRBD1; V gene: TRBV7-9; CDR3 protein: CASSFGQGLLETQYF
D gene: TRBD2; V gene: TRBV6-6; CDR3 protein: CASSYEGLGGNEQFF
D gene: .; V gene: TRBV29-1; CDR3 protein: CSVVPGEGYGYTF
D gene: .; V gene: TRBV18; CDR3 protein: CASSPAGRAYNEQFF
D gene: .; V gene: TRBV9; CDR3 protein: CASSVLSSTDTQYF
D gene: .; V gene: TRBV7-9; CDR3 protein: CASSFEVLGPVRDTQYF
D gene: .; V gene: TRBV7-3; CDR3 protein: CASSLGPPNEQFF
D gene: .; V gene: TRBV28; CDR3 protein: CASTPWGEDYEQYF
D gene: .; V gene: TRBV11-2; CDR3 protein: CASSLVGLNGYEQYF
D gene: .; V gene: TRBV7-9; CDR3 protein: CASSLAPASYNEQFF
D gene: .; V gene: TRBV29-1; CDR3 protein: CSVSQDTQYF
D gene: TRBD1; V gene: TRBV4-2; CDR3 protein: CASSQDGTGMDEQYF
D gene: .; V gene: TRBV14; CDR3 protein: CASSQAVYNEQFF
D gene: TRBD1; V gene: TRBV4-2; CDR3 protein: CASSQDRLLGTATYEQYF
D gene: TRBD1; V gene: TRBV5-1; CDR3 protein: CASSWTGGAGAFF
D gene: TRBD1; V gene: TRBV4-2; CDR3 protein: CASSHGQGTEAFF